Given below is one TCR beta chain in context. Its antigen is still unknown. No base qualities exist here, and no much larger clone lies one base off it. The library was made by the immunoSEQ multiplex PCR assay. The immuneACCESS repertoire file appears here via TCRdb, limited to in-frame rearrangements. These files lack a portion of the clones; in checked studies, under half of the deficit traces to unresolved V genes, and the cause of the others is not known. The sample yields 55,000 to 85,000 clones; 88% were counted once. Roughly 4.2% of the sample is taken by the ten largest. This sample was included in a study of chemoradiotherapy in HPV16-positive cancers (dated by TCRdb to between 2021 and 2024). For the wider study: Candidate HPV-specific T-cell clones and common TCR motifs were defined through functional T-cell assays on cells from a couple of HPV16-positive patients. Whether T-cell immunity against the HPV oncoproteins E6 and E7 changes during chemoradiotherapy and whether survival is affected by this immunity were examined in the study. Next, the candidate HPV-specific TCRs and motifs were followed in TCR repertoires from 80 to 90 patients with HPV-related cancers. What the research found in general, with its limitations: In HPV16-positive patients, expansion of HPV-responsive T cells during chemoradiotherapy was associated with improved recurrence-free survival. Expansion of candidate HPV-specific clones and E7-related TCR motifs was observed in the tumor microenvironment during treatment, whereas no such expansion was observed for non-HPV-specific T cells. The functional definition of HPV-specific T cells came from only a couple of HPV16-positive patients, and the survival association was reported for HPV16-positive patients.

Repertoires were sampled repeatedly over the course of chemoradiotherapy so that clonal expansion in the tumor microenvironment could be followed. This TCR derives from a human donor with HPV-associated anogenital cancer. This specimen consisted of blood, obtained from a patient who underwent chemoradiotherapy.

CDR3 sequence: CASSYDYGYTF. In nucleotides, the sequence is TGTGCCAGCAGCTACGACTATGGCTACACCTTC. The chain couples TRBV11-2 to TRBJ1-2, with the D gene uncertain. CDR1 SGHAT and CDR2 FQNNGV were looked up in the germline V gene. CDR3 length: 11 amino acids, cysteine to phenylalanine. The only DNA kept is the CDR3, 33 bases in frame from the first base. V is clipped by 4 bases and J by 3 bases, and the sequence between their germline boundaries is 3 bases long.